The 8 T cell receptor beta chains presented below share a single source sample, sequenced in a study of T-cell reconstitution after alpha-beta-depleted transplantation in children. During its preparation, the TCRbeta library received unique molecular identifiers. TCRdb reanalysed the PCR reads using MiXCR and keeps one entry per CDR3 protein. The sample consists of some 310,000 distinct CDR3 sequences, 20% to 30% of them appearing once. Material: PBMCs, mostly from graft donor cells, obtained 180 days after TCRalphabeta/CD19-depleted stem cell transplant. The source of these receptors is a male patient between 5 and 17 years old who had a stem cell transplant for acute lymphoblastic leukemia, so the T cells may come from the graft donor.

This chain links TRBV4-1 with TRBJ2-1, with TRBD1 identical over 9 bases. J gave up 6 bases and V 4 bases, and 10 bases lay outside the gene matches. This CDR3 is 16 amino acids long. Germline lookup yields CDR1 MGHRA and CDR2 YSYEKL. The CDR3 DNA follows: TGCGCCAGCAGCCCACCGGGGACAGGGAAAATCAATGAGCAGTTCTTC. It specifies CASSPPGTGKINEQFF.

The V and J genes are TRBV5-1 and TRBJ2-7; 10 bases are shared with TRBD1. This CDR3 has 15 amino acids. The germline V gene encodes CDR1 SGHRS and CDR2 YFSETQ. The junction had 9 bases not matched to a gene; V was cut back by 7 bases and J by 2 bases. The CDR3 loop reads CASRWGQGTTYEQYF. CDR3 sequence (DNA): TGCGCCAGCCGATGGGGACAGGGGACGACCTACGAGCAGTACTTC.

The chain couples TRBV5-1 to TRBJ2-4, with D possibly matching TRBD1 (6 bases). With 4 bases removed from V and 1 base from J, the gap between germline ends came to 12 bases. This CDR3 has 15 residues. Looked up from germline, CDR1 is SGHRS and CDR2 is YFSETQ. CDR3 in amino acids: CASSNTGLAKNIQYF. As DNA, the CDR3 is TGCGCCAGCAGCAACACAGGGCTTGCCAAAAACATTCAGTACTTC.

The genes are TRBV6-5 and TRBJ2-1; 11 bases are shared with TRBD2. The CDR3 totals 16 residues. Germline CDR1 reads MNHEY; CDR2 reads SVGAGI. V trimming: 2 bases; J trimming: 12 bases; junction bases outside the gene matches: 12. CDR3 region: CASSYPQTSGRLGQFF. In DNA form, the CDR3 reads TGTGCCAGCAGTTACCCTCAAACTAGCGGGAGATTAGGGCAGTTCTTC.

This clonotype has just one count. No conserved phenylalanine or tryptophan ends this CDR3, so it is likely a read error. No DNA is shown, since the ends of the CDR3 on it are uncertain; the CDR3 is the one TCRdb lists. The J gene is TRBJ1-1, the V gene TRBV11-1; the table calls TRBD1, which could not be checked here. Germline V CDR1 and CDR2: SGHAT, FQDESV (reference sequence). Ends included, the CDR3 has 10 residues. The CDR3 loop is CASSLGDRPL.

The chain uses TRBV13 and TRBJ2-7; 7 bases are shared with TRBD1. Germline assignment: CDR1 PRHDT and CDR2 FYEKMQ (reference sequence). V shed 5 bases, J shed 4 bases, and the junction held 14 bases outside the gene matches. The CDR3 sequence is 16 residues long. The CDR3 sequence is CASSHGRRQGLYEQYF. CDR3 DNA: TGTGCCAGCAGCCATGGCCGAAGACAGGGTCTTTACGAGCAGTACTTC.

J is TRBJ2-2 and V is TRBV11-2, with 8 nucleotides matching TRBD2. The V gene's germline CDR1 is SGHAT and CDR2 FQNNGV. The length of the CDR3 is 16 residues. V gave up 5 bases and J gave up 4 bases; unmatched junction bases: 9. The CDR3 loop reads CASSPGLADLTGELFF. The DNA of the CDR3 is TGTGCCAGCAGCCCTGGACTAGCAGACCTCACCGGGGAGCTGTTTTTT.

This clonotype has a handful of counts. The V gene is TRBV5-1, the J gene TRBJ2-7; D assignment may be TRBD1 or TRBD2 (6 bases each). Germline values: CDR1 SGHRS, CDR2 YFSETQ. The CDR3 runs to 13 residues. V was pared by 2 bases and J by 7 bases, with 13 bases between. CDR3 DNA: TGCGCCAGCAGCTTCGATGGAGGGGGGGAGCAGTACTTC. Translated, it gives CASSFDGGGEQYF.